This T cell receptor (beta chain) comes out of a study of cytomegalovirus exposure and HLA in healthy donors. Points on this clone: The antigen remains unidentified.

A multiplex PCR was run with 60 Vbeta primers and 13 Jbeta primers. Profiling relied on immunoSEQ multiplex PCR, and the TCRdb table lists in-frame clones only, not all of them. The sample consists of fewer than 200,000 clones, roughly 82% of them appearing once. Study results and caveats: Presence/absence results assume similar sequencing depth per donor, which may not hold. The study put 150 or so TCR beta chains on its list as cytomegalovirus-associated. Available immune exposure information covered CMV serostatus only. Later findings reportedly placed an Asian-associated ancestry cluster below the roughly 670-donor mean for N-insertions.

The CDR3 totals 14 residues. Trimming removed 0 bases from V and 3 bases from J, with 8 bases in between. The germline V gene has CDR1 LGHNA and CDR2 YSLEER. Material: PBMCs. The origin of this receptor is a girl between 10 and 17 years old in good health and CMV-seropositive. The gene calls are TRBV4-3 and TRBJ1-2, with D unclear. CDR3 sequence: CASSQDVGDYGYTF. As DNA, the CDR3 is TGCGCCAGCAGCCAAGATGTCGGGGACTATGGCTACACCTTC.